These T cell receptor beta chains were read from a single sample in a study of blood T cell repertoires in COVID-19. TCRdb keeps only in-frame clones here, not all; method: immunoSEQ multiplex PCR. The sample holds some 69,000 clones, more than 90% seen once. Sequencing was performed on peripheral blood. These receptor sequences come from a man in his 60s with acute or convalescent COVID-19. Each CDR3 is given with its conserved first and last residue. The D gene is left open where the match is weak. Clone size is shown for a subset of rows, as once, few, many or a class of expanded clone.

V gene,CDR3 length,clone size,J gene,D gene,CDR3 DNA,CDR3 protein
TRBV30,14,NA,TRBJ2-4,NA,TGTGCCTGGACTGGTAAAATCGGGTCGCGCATTCAGTACTTC,CAWTGKIGSRIQYF
TRBV28,15,few,TRBJ1-1,TRBD1,TGTGCCAGCAGCCCCTCCGGGACAGGGTCCACTGAAGCTTTCTTT,CASSPSGTGSTEAFF
TRBV10-1,16,NA,TRBJ2-7,NA,TGCGCCAGCAGTGACCCAAGGCCAGGGGCGGACTACGAGCAGTACTTC,CASSDPRPGADYEQYF
TRBV29-1,12,NA,TRBJ2-7,TRBD1,TGCAGCGTTGACACGACAGGGGACGAGCAGTACTTC,CSVDTTGDEQYF
TRBV5-1,15,NA,TRBJ2-7,TRBD2,TGCGCCAGCAGCTTGCAAGCGGGAGGGAACTACGAGCAGTACTTC,CASSLQAGGNYEQYF
TRBV5-6,12,NA,TRBJ1-2,NA,TGTGCCAGCAGCTCCGCGGATTATGGCTACACCTTC,CASSSADYGYTF
TRBV19,16,NA,TRBJ1-1,TRBD1,TGTGCCAGTAGTCTCGGGACAGGGGACATGAACACTGAAGCTTTCTTT,CASSLGTGDMNTEAFF
TRBV7-8,17,NA,TRBJ1-1,NA,TGTGCCAGCAGCTTAACGTACTCTCCAGGGTACGACACTGAAGCTTTCTTT,CASSLTYSPGYDTEAFF
TRBV3-1/TRBV3-2,12,NA,TRBJ1-3,TRBD1,TGTGCCGTCAGGGGGCAAGGAAACACCATATATTTT,CAVRGQGNTIYF
TRBV7-9,14,NA,TRBJ1-1,NA,TGTGCCAGCAGCTTCAGGGGCAGGGGCACTGAAGCTTTCTTT,CASSFRGRGTEAFF
TRBV5-1,16,NA,TRBJ1-1,NA,TGCGCCAGCAGCAAACGCGAAGCAGGATTGAACACTGAAGCTTTCTTT,CASSKREAGLNTEAFF
TRBV5-6,12,once,TRBJ1-1,NA,TGTGCCAGCGGCGGCACGACGGCTGAAGCTTTCTTT,CASGGTTAEAFF
TRBV9,14,NA,TRBJ2-3,TRBD1,TGTGCCAGCAGCACGGGACAGTCCACAGATACGCAGTATTTT,CASSTGQSTDTQYF
TRBV18,13,NA,TRBJ1-5,NA,TGTGCCAGTCAGACAGGATTAAATCAGCCCCAGCATTTT,CASQTGLNQPQHF
TRBV19,16,NA,TRBJ1-3,NA,TGTGCCAGTAGTATCGATCGGGTGAGCTCTGGAAACACCATATATTTT,CASSIDRVSSGNTIYF
TRBV5-1,15,NA,TRBJ1-2,TRBD1,TGCGCCAGCAGCTTGGCGGACAGGGGACGTCGAGGCTACACCTTC,CASSLADRGRRGYTF
TRBV4-1,14,NA,TRBJ1-2,NA,TGCGCCAGCAGCCAAGATTCGAGATCCTATGGCTACACCTTC,CASSQDSRSYGYTF
TRBV5-6,15,NA,TRBJ2-5,TRBD1,TGTGCCAGCAGCTTACCGGACAGGGGAGGAGAGACCCAGTACTTC,CASSLPDRGGETQYF
TRBV5-1,15,NA,TRBJ2-4,TRBD2,TGCGCCAGCAGCTCTACTAGCGGGGGGATTACCATTCAGTACTTC,CASSSTSGGITIQYF
TRBV2,15,once,TRBJ2-5,NA,TGTGCCAGCAGTGAGAATTCAGGGATGATGGAGACCCAGTACTTC,CASSENSGMMETQYF
TRBV18,15,NA,TRBJ1-1,TRBD1,TGTGCCAGCTCACCAAACCAGGGGGCATGGTCTGAAGCTTTCTTT,CASSPNQGAWSEAFF
TRBV5-6,14,NA,TRBJ1-1,NA,TGTGCCAGCAGCTTTCAGACAGTGAACACTGAAGCTTTCTTT,CASSFQTVNTEAFF
TRBV12-3/TRBV12-4,13,NA,TRBJ1-1,NA,TGTGCCAGCAGTCGGGAACAGGGCACTGAAGCTTTCTTT,CASSREQGTEAFF
TRBV30,15,NA,TRBJ2-3,TRBD2,TGTGCCTGGAGGTACGGGGGGGCGAGTGGAAATACGCAGTATTTT,CAWRYGGASGNTQYF
TRBV7-2,15,NA,TRBJ1-2,NA,TGTGCCAGCAGCTTACGACCAGGCGAAAACTATGGCTACACCTTC,CASSLRPGENYGYTF
TRBV3-1/TRBV3-2,18,once,TRBJ2-7,NA,TGTGCCAGCAGCCAAGGACTCGGAGGGGGCCTTTTCACATACGAGCAGTACTTC,CASSQGLGGGLFTYEQYF
TRBV5-8,15,NA,TRBJ1-4,NA,TGTGCCAGCAGCCGCCAAGTAGCAACTAATGAAAAACTGTTTTTT,CASSRQVATNEKLFF
TRBV6-6,16,NA,TRBJ1-5,NA,TGTGCCAGCATTCAGGGGAAGGTAATGTGGAATCAGCCCCAGCATTTT,CASIQGKVMWNQPQHF
TRBV4-1,13,once,TRBJ1-2,TRBD1,TGCGCCAGCAGCCAGAGGGACAGGGGAAATCCCACCTTC,CASSQRDRGNPTF
TRBV7-9,12,once,TRBJ1-5,NA,TGTGCCAGCAGCCTAGACTATCAGCCCCAGCATTTT,CASSLDYQPQHF
TRBV5-6,17,once,TRBJ1-1,TRBD1,TGTGCCAGCAGCTTGGCCGGGACAGGGCGAGGAAACACTGAAGCTTTCTTT,CASSLAGTGRGNTEAFF
TRBV12-3/TRBV12-4,12,NA,TRBJ1-2,TRBD1,TGTGCCAGCAGACAGGGGGCCGCTGGCTACACCTTC,CASRQGAAGYTF
TRBV5-1,15,NA,TRBJ2-3,NA,TGCGCCAGCAGCTCAAGTCTCAGGAGGACAGATACGCAGTATTTT,CASSSSLRRTDTQYF
TRBV7-2,16,NA,TRBJ1-4,NA,TGTGCCAGCAGCTCTCGCCCCAGGGGCGGTAATGAAAAACTGTTTTTT,CASSSRPRGGNEKLFF
TRBV19,15,once,TRBJ1-6,TRBD1,TGTGCCAGTAGTAGAAGGACAGGGGCGCAAGCACCCCTCCACTTT,CASSRRTGAQAPLHF
TRBV19,13,NA,TRBJ1-3,NA,TGTGCCAGCCGAGGGAGCTCTGGAAACACCATATATTTT,CASRGSSGNTIYF
TRBV18,13,NA,TRBJ1-1,NA,TGTGCCAGCTCACCACTTCGGAACACTGAAGCTTTCTTT,CASSPLRNTEAFF
TRBV19,14,once,TRBJ1-4,NA,TGTGCCAGTAGGAACACAGGGCGGAATGAAAAACTGTTTTTT,CASRNTGRNEKLFF
TRBV7-8,13,NA,TRBJ2-5,NA,TGTGCCAGCAGCCCGCCCCGCGAGGAGACCCAGTACTTC,CASSPPREETQYF
TRBV15,15,NA,TRBJ1-3,TRBD1,TGTGCCACCAGCAGGGCAGGGGGCAGTGGAAACACCATATATTTT,CATSRAGGSGNTIYF
TRBV7-9,15,NA,TRBJ2-1,TRBD2,TGTGCCAGCAGCTTCGGACTAGCGGGGTACAATGAGCAGTTCTTC,CASSFGLAGYNEQFF
TRBV2,13,NA,TRBJ1-1,NA,TGTGCCAGCAGTGAAGTTAGGACAGTTGAAGCTTTCTTT,CASSEVRTVEAFF
TRBV11-3,17,NA,TRBJ2-2,TRBD2,TGTGCCAGCAGCTTCGCAGCGGGGGAGTCTCTCACCGGGGAGCTGTTTTTT,CASSFAAGESLTGELFF
TRBV6-2/TRBV6-3,15,NA,TRBJ1-1,TRBD1,TGTGCCAGCAGTTCCCCGGACAGGGGTGACACTGAAGCTTTCTTT,CASSSPDRGDTEAFF
TRBV7-9,12,once,TRBJ1-1,NA,TGTGCCAGCAGCCCCCCGCCTGGTCGGGCTTTCTTT,CASSPPPGRAFF
TRBV24-1,13,few,TRBJ1-2,NA,TGTGCCACCAGTGATTTGACAGGGAGAGGCTACACCTTC,CATSDLTGRGYTF
TRBV7-9,13,NA,TRBJ1-1,NA,TGTGCCAGCAGCTTGATAGTGAACACTGAAGCTTTCTTT,CASSLIVNTEAFF
TRBV18,14,NA,TRBJ1-2,NA,TGTGCCAGCCGTCCGGGACAAAGGATTTCTGGCTACACCTTC,CASRPGQRISGYTF